This is a list of T cell receptor beta chains from one sample in a study of shared clonotypes between healthy human individuals. Profiled with immunoSEQ multiplex PCR; TCRdb holds only in-frame clones, not every one. The sample holds roughly 2.2 million clones, around 93% seen once. What was sequenced was naive CD4+ T cells from PBMCs. The origin of the receptors is a man aged 18 to 30 in good health. Some clones in this sample may be carry-over from other donors' samples. Both conserved end residues are part of each CDR3. D genes are given only for firm matches. Size tells how often a clone was seen (once, few, many) or the class of an expanded clone, and some rows leave it out.

d_call: .
j_call: TRBJ2-7
clone_size: .
cdr3_length: 14
v_call: TRBV7-8
cdr3_aa: CASSPRGRSYEQYF
cdr3_nt: TGTGCCAGCAGCCCCCGCGGCCGTTCCTACGAGCAGTACTTC

d_call: TRBD1
j_call: TRBJ2-6
clone_size: .
cdr3_length: 16
v_call: TRBV28
cdr3_aa: CASSGQGARGANVLTF
cdr3_nt: TGTGCCAGCTCAGGACAGGGGGCGCGTGGGGCCAACGTCCTGACTTTC

d_call: .
j_call: TRBJ2-7
clone_size: .
cdr3_length: 14
v_call: TRBV18
cdr3_aa: CASSPPAATPEQYF
cdr3_nt: TGTGCCAGCTCACCACCAGCCGCAACCCCCGAGCAGTACTTC

d_call: TRBD2
j_call: TRBJ2-7
clone_size: .
cdr3_length: 16
v_call: TRBV28
cdr3_aa: CASSSSAAGGPYEQYF
cdr3_nt: TGTGCCAGCAGTTCCTCGGCCGCGGGAGGGCCTTACGAGCAGTACTTC

d_call: .
j_call: TRBJ2-7
clone_size: .
cdr3_length: 15
v_call: TRBV5-4
cdr3_aa: CASSLGGQTTYEQYF
cdr3_nt: TGTGCCAGCAGCTTGGGTGGACAGACAACCTACGAGCAGTACTTC

d_call: .
j_call: TRBJ2-1
clone_size: .
cdr3_length: 11
v_call: TRBV18
cdr3_aa: CASSPRDEQFF
cdr3_nt: TGTGCCAGCTCACCACGGGATGAGCAGTTCTTC

d_call: TRBD1
j_call: TRBJ1-4
clone_size: .
cdr3_length: 15
v_call: TRBV5-1
cdr3_aa: CASSVTGGTNEKLFF
cdr3_nt: TGCGCCAGCAGCGTGACAGGGGGCACTAATGAAAAACTGTTTTTT

d_call: .
j_call: TRBJ2-3
clone_size: .
cdr3_length: 18
v_call: TRBV7-8
cdr3_aa: CASSLLVGGTLSTDTQYF
cdr3_nt: TGTGCCAGCAGCCTTTTAGTAGGCGGGACCCTAAGCACAGATACGCAGTATTTT

d_call: .
j_call: TRBJ2-7
clone_size: .
cdr3_length: 14
v_call: TRBV4-3
cdr3_aa: CASSQDPQVSEQYF
cdr3_nt: TGCGCCAGCAGCCAAGACCCCCAAGTGAGCGAGCAGTACTTC

d_call: TRBD2
j_call: TRBJ2-2
clone_size: .
cdr3_length: 16
v_call: TRBV7-3
cdr3_aa: CASSSQAAGVTGELFF
cdr3_nt: TGTGCCAGCAGCTCGCAGGCAGCGGGAGTCACCGGGGAGCTGTTTTTT

d_call: .
j_call: TRBJ2-2
clone_size: .
cdr3_length: 13
v_call: TRBV25-1
cdr3_aa: CASRAGPTGELFF
cdr3_nt: TGTGCCAGCAGGGCAGGGCCAACCGGGGAGCTGTTTTTT

d_call: .
j_call: TRBJ2-7
clone_size: .
cdr3_length: 13
v_call: TRBV19
cdr3_aa: CASSPQNYYEQYF
cdr3_nt: TGTGCCAGTAGTCCCCAGAATTACTACGAGCAGTACTTC

d_call: .
j_call: TRBJ1-1
clone_size: .
cdr3_length: 16
v_call: TRBV4-1
cdr3_aa: CASSQVDQGIVTEAFF
cdr3_nt: TGCGCCAGCAGCCAAGTTGACCAGGGGATAGTGACTGAAGCTTTCTTT

d_call: TRBD2
j_call: TRBJ2-7
clone_size: .
cdr3_length: 15
v_call: TRBV5-1
cdr3_aa: CASSPLAGNSYEQYF
cdr3_nt: TGCGCCAGCAGCCCCTTAGCGGGAAACTCCTACGAGCAGTACTTC

d_call: TRBD1
j_call: TRBJ2-7
clone_size: .
cdr3_length: 15
v_call: TRBV28
cdr3_aa: CASTIGQGISYEQYF
cdr3_nt: TGTGCCAGCACCATCGGACAGGGGATCTCCTACGAGCAGTACTTC

d_call: TRBD2
j_call: TRBJ2-7
clone_size: .
cdr3_length: 14
v_call: TRBV28
cdr3_aa: CASGLAGGKGEQYF
cdr3_nt: TGTGCCAGCGGATTAGCGGGAGGTAAGGGGGAGCAGTACTTC

d_call: .
j_call: TRBJ2-7
clone_size: .
cdr3_length: 11
v_call: TRBV28
cdr3_aa: CASSFGHEQYF
cdr3_nt: TGTGCCAGCAGTTTTGGGCACGAGCAGTACTTC

d_call: TRBD1
j_call: TRBJ1-2
clone_size: .
cdr3_length: 14
v_call: TRBV11-2
cdr3_aa: CASSKSTGNYGYTF
cdr3_nt: TGTGCCAGCAGCAAATCGACAGGGAACTATGGCTACACCTTC

d_call: TRBD1
j_call: TRBJ2-1
clone_size: .
cdr3_length: 16
v_call: TRBV5-1
cdr3_aa: CASSLPGTGGYNEQFF
cdr3_nt: TGCGCCAGCAGCCTCCCCGGGACAGGCGGATACAATGAGCAGTTCTTC

d_call: .
j_call: TRBJ2-2
clone_size: .
cdr3_length: 12
v_call: TRBV29-1
cdr3_aa: CSVAGGPGELFF
cdr3_nt: TGCAGCGTTGCCGGGGGGCCCGGGGAGCTGTTTTTT

d_call: .
j_call: TRBJ2-5
clone_size: .
cdr3_length: 18
v_call: TRBV5-8
cdr3_aa: CASSAPLGRPGALQTQYF
cdr3_nt: TGTGCCAGCAGCGCTCCTCTAGGTAGACCGGGGGCGTTACAGACCCAGTACTTC

d_call: .
j_call: TRBJ1-4
clone_size: .
cdr3_length: 15
v_call: TRBV4-1
cdr3_aa: CASSQGGTVNEKLFF
cdr3_nt: TGCGCCAGCAGCCAAGGGGGGACGGTTAATGAAAAACTGTTTTTT

d_call: TRBD2
j_call: TRBJ2-3
clone_size: .
cdr3_length: 16
v_call: TRBV6-6
cdr3_aa: CASSAPGLAEGEAQYF
cdr3_nt: TGTGCCAGCAGTGCCCCGGGACTAGCCGAGGGGGAGGCGCAGTATTTT

d_call: TRBD2
j_call: TRBJ2-3
clone_size: .
cdr3_length: 16
v_call: TRBV27
cdr3_aa: CASRPPGTSGVVAQYF
cdr3_nt: TGTGCCAGCAGGCCACCCGGGACTAGCGGTGTGGTGGCGCAGTATTTT

d_call: TRBD1
j_call: TRBJ1-1
clone_size: .
cdr3_length: 14
v_call: TRBV5-1
cdr3_aa: CASSGGQGAHEAFF
cdr3_nt: TGCGCCAGCAGCGGGGGACAGGGGGCCCATGAAGCTTTCTTT

d_call: TRBD2
j_call: TRBJ2-3
clone_size: .
cdr3_length: 18
v_call: TRBV10-3
cdr3_aa: CAISPKASGSYYTDTQYF
cdr3_nt: TGTGCCATCAGCCCGAAGGCTAGCGGGAGTTACTACACAGATACGCAGTATTTT

d_call: TRBD2
j_call: TRBJ2-3
clone_size: .
cdr3_length: 14
v_call: TRBV7-9
cdr3_aa: CASSRRELTDTQYF
cdr3_nt: TGTGCCAGCAGCCGGCGGGAGTTGACAGATACGCAGTATTTT

d_call: TRBD2
j_call: TRBJ2-1
clone_size: once
cdr3_length: 19
v_call: TRBV5-1
cdr3_aa: CASSLPRLAGPPPLHEQFF
cdr3_nt: TGCGCCAGCAGCTTACCACGACTAGCGGGTCCCCCGCCCCTCCATGAGCAGTTCTTC

d_call: TRBD1
j_call: TRBJ1-2
clone_size: .
cdr3_length: 16
v_call: TRBV2
cdr3_aa: CASNDIYRGNSGGYTF
cdr3_nt: TGTGCCAGCAATGACATATACAGGGGGAATAGTGGTGGCTACACCTTC

d_call: TRBD1
j_call: TRBJ1-4
clone_size: .
cdr3_length: 15
v_call: TRBV15
cdr3_aa: CATSGGDRGGEKLFF
cdr3_nt: TGTGCCACCAGCGGTGGGGACAGGGGGGGTGAAAAACTGTTTTTT

d_call: .
j_call: TRBJ2-3
clone_size: .
cdr3_length: 15
v_call: TRBV27
cdr3_aa: CASSFRRGPTDTQYF
cdr3_nt: TGTGCCAGCAGTTTCCGACGGGGGCCCACAGATACGCAGTATTTT

d_call: TRBD2
j_call: TRBJ2-5
clone_size: .
cdr3_length: 16
v_call: TRBV5-1
cdr3_aa: CASSDSGLAGEETQYF
cdr3_nt: TGCGCCAGCAGCGACTCGGGACTAGCGGGGGAAGAGACCCAGTACTTC

d_call: .
j_call: TRBJ1-3
clone_size: .
cdr3_length: 18
v_call: TRBV14
cdr3_aa: CASSQDPGLLSSGNTIYF
cdr3_nt: TGTGCCAGCAGCCAAGATCCGGGACTCCTGAGCTCTGGAAACACCATATATTTT